This T cell receptor (beta chain) derives from a study of OX40 agonist ivuxolimab in advanced cancers. In the study overall: Ivuxolimab was an agonistic, fully human IgG2 monoclonal antibody directed against OX40 (CD134), a costimulatory receptor. Intravenous ivuxolimab was administered to patients every 2 weeks at six dose levels: 0.01, 0.1, 0.3, 1.5, 3 and 10 mg/kg. Among the 52 dose-escalation patients, 19 had hepatocellular carcinoma, roughly 15 melanoma, 9 renal cell carcinoma and 9 head and neck cancer. A male proportion of under 85% and a mean age of 60 years, ranging from roughly 23 to 90, were recorded for the dose-escalation cohort. Patients were allowed to have had prior anti-PD-1, anti-PD-L1 or anti-CTLA-4 therapy, and approximately 41% of the dose-escalation patients had previously received checkpoint inhibitors. Partial responses were achieved by three dose-escalation patients, of whom one had hepatocellular carcinoma and two had cutaneous melanoma. Peripheral TCRbeta sequencing was intended to test whether TCR sequence diversity was altered and clonal T-cell expansion was caused by ivuxolimab. The monotherapy dose-escalation portion (N of about 50 patients) of the phase I ivuxolimab trial is reported in the paper.

A note on this clone: Its antigen remains unidentified. Per-base qualities were not stored, and no clone one base away is much larger.

Findings and caveats that apply to the study as a whole: Antigen specificity was not determined for the clonally expanded peripheral T cells. In the 0.1-3.0 mg/kg groups, partial responders were among the patients with the lowest normalized peripheral clonal expansion, particularly in CD8+ T cells. After ivuxolimab, CD8+ T cells had more expanded clones than CD4+ T cells on average. At doses of 0.1 to 3.0 mg/kg, clonal expansion of both CD4+ and CD8+ blood T cells was observed from baseline to week 6. Low levels of normalized T-cell clonal expansion were also seen in some patients who did not respond.

Genomic DNA was isolated from the sorted cells so that the TCRbeta CDR3 region could be sequenced. TCRbeta CDR3 regions were sequenced using the immunoSEQ Assay. TCRdb holds this immuneACCESS table with in-frame rearrangements only. Some clones are missing; in checked studies, unresolved V genes explain under half, and the rest has no known cause. Within this sample are some 25,000 clones, with under 80% of them counted one time only. The ten largest account for approximately 30% of the sample. Patients with autoimmune disease history or receiving systemic immunosuppression were excluded from the trial. In every dose cohort, peripheral blood was drawn for TCR sequencing at baseline, cycle 4 day 1, and cycle 7 day 1. Samples came from an open-label, multicenter, first-in-human phase I dose-escalation trial of ivuxolimab. Adults with locally advanced or metastatic head and neck squamous cell, hepatocellular, melanoma or renal cell carcinoma were enrolled in the trial. Before TCR sequencing, CD4+ T cells and CD8+ T cells were sorted from peripheral blood as separate populations.

Looking up the germline V gene yields CDR1 LGHNA and CDR2 YNFKEQ. A distance of 11 bases separates the germline ends of V and J, which lose 5 bases and 0 bases respectively. Reading from cysteine to phenylalanine, the CDR3 counts 15 amino acids. The entry retains the CDR3 DNA only, 45 bases that are in frame from base 1. The chain joins TRBV4-2 to TRBJ1-5; a tentative D match to TRBD1 spans 6 bases. The sequencing here drew on CD4+ or CD8+ T cells sorted from blood, taken in a trial of the OX40 agonist ivuxolimab. The receptor comes from an adult with an advanced solid tumor such as melanoma, head and neck, liver or kidney cancer. Here is the DNA: TGTGCCAGCAGCTTGCAGGGGTATAGCAATCAGCCCCAGCATTTT. The translation is CASSLQGYSNQPQHF.